The next 27 T cell receptor beta chains were all read from a single sample in a study of T cells in Graves' hyperthyroidism and ophthalmopathy. Amplified regions were TCR beta CDR3 sequences from RNA transcripts. The HTBI primer set drove a first-round RT-PCR of the TCR CDR3. TCRdb recomputed calls from the multiplex PCR reads with MiXCR, one row per CDR3 protein. The top ten clones hold around 30% of a sample with 700,000 to 950,000 distinct CDR3 sequences, approximately 40% of them seen once. The sample was blood. The receptors shown here come from a woman aged 40 to 50 with Graves' hyperthyroidism.

The V and J genes are TRBV7-2 and TRBJ1-2; D call uncertain. Trimming pared 5 bases from V and 5 bases from J, leaving 18 bases between. The CDR3 length is 15 residues. The germline V gene encodes CDR1 SGHTA and CDR2 FQGNSA. This CDR3 reads CASSQEGGQTYGYTF. The CDR3 DNA sequence: TGTGCCAGCAGCCAAGAAGGAGGCCAAACTTATGGCTACACCTTC.

The V and J genes are TRBV12-3 or TRBV12-4 and TRBJ1-1; unclear D gene. The CDR3 spans 16 residues. V lost 5 bases and J 4 bases, leaving 20 bases between the germline ends. The CDR3 spells CASSPLPTASATEAFF. The DNA for the CDR3 is TGTGCCAGCAGTCCCCTCCCTACAGCGAGTGCCACTGAAGCTTTCTTT.

The V call is TRBV12-3 or TRBV12-4, the J call TRBJ1-2, with TRBD1 as a possible D gene (6 bases). CDR3 length: 14 amino acids. The V end was cut by 6 bases, the J end by 7 bases, with 18 bases between. CDR3 nucleotides: TGTGCCAGCAGACCCGGCGGAGGGGGGAGTGGCTACACCTTC. Encoded protein: CASRPGGGGSGYTF.

The V gene is TRBV11-2, the J gene TRBJ1-1; D unclear. The germline V gene has CDR1 SGHAT and CDR2 FQNNGV. The length of the CDR3 is 17 residues. V was pared by 9 bases and J by 3 bases, with 26 bases between. In DNA, the CDR3 is TGTGCCAGGAGCCCCCGGTTCGGAGTTAGTGGAGACACTGAAGCTTTCTTT. Protein sequence: CARSPRFGVSGDTEAFF.

This clonotype was seen repeatedly, ten times or more. This chain connects TRBV6-6 to TRBJ1-5; D gene uncertain. The CDR3 is 11 residues long. Trimming left V 10 bases short and J 3 bases short, with 7 bases between. Germline loops: CDR1 MNHNY, CDR2 SVGAGI (reference sequence). The CDR3 sequence is CATGDNQPQHF. CDR3 sequence (DNA): TGTGCCACCGGAGACAATCAGCCCCAGCATTTT.

The sample holds many counts of this clonotype. The chain joins TRBV2 to TRBJ2-5, with TRBD2 matching 7 bases. The V segment lost 8 bases and the J segment 5 bases; nucleotides outside the gene matches: 8. The V gene's germline CDR1 is SNHLY and CDR2 FYNNEI. This CDR3 is 13 amino acids long. In DNA form, the CDR3 reads TGTGCCAGCGAGTTGGGGGGAGGGGAGACCCAGTACTTC. It codes for CASELGGGETQYF.

This clonotype was detected many times. The chain combines TRBV12-3 or TRBV12-4 with TRBJ1-6; D is undetermined. The CDR3 contains 16 residues. V was clipped by 6 bases and J by 13 bases, with 25 bases between them. DNA of the CDR3: TGTGCCAGCAGGATGGGAGTGGTTGGGGAGGGATCCCCCCTCCACTTT. This codes for CASRMGVVGEGSPLHF.

This clonotype was seen ten or more times. The CDR3 reads CASSSPQGTTETQYF. CDR3 sequence (DNA): TGTGCCAGCAGCTCACCTCAGGGGACAACGGAGACCCAGTACTTC. The rearrangement joins TRBV7-2 to TRBJ2-5; D is possibly TRBD1 (6 bases). The CDR3 is 15 residues long. Germline lookup yields CDR1 SGHTA and CDR2 FQGNSA. V was pared by 4 bases and J by 5 bases, with 17 bases between.

This clonotype has a count of ten or more. This chain links TRBV5-1 with TRBJ1-2; TRBD1 matches at 9 bases. Trimming removed 4 bases from V and 8 bases from J; junction bases left unmatched: 6. CDR1 is SGHRS, CDR2 YFSETQ, per germline. The CDR3 loop spans 13 amino acids. CDR3 nucleotides: TGCGCCAGCAGCCGCGGGGGACAGGGCGGCTACACCTTC. Protein sequence: CASSRGGQGGYTF.

Details on this clonotype: Since a much larger clone is just one base distant, this may be a read error. The V call is TRBV7-2, the J call TRBJ1-5; weak D call: TRBD1 (5 bases). CDR3 length equals 15 residues. In germline, CDR1 is SGHTA, CDR2 FQGNSA. The CDR3 nucleotides read TGTGCCAGCAGCTCACTTAGTAGGGGCAATCAGCTCCAGCATTTT. Encoded protein: CASSSLSRGNQLQHF.

The chain combines TRBV2 with TRBJ1-2; 9 bases match TRBD1. Germline lookup yields CDR1 SNHLY and CDR2 FYNNEI. This CDR3 region has 13 residues. With 4 bases clipped from V and 4 bases from J, the junction kept 1 base outside the gene matches. The DNA of the CDR3 is TGTGCCAGCAGTGGGACAGGGGTCTATGGCTACACCTTC. Amino acids: CASSGTGVYGYTF.

This clonotype was picked up many times. V usage is TRBV19 and J usage is TRBJ2-5; D perhaps matches TRBD1 (6 bases). CDR1 is LNHDA and CDR2 is SQIVND in the germline V gene (reference sequence). Trimming took 10 bases from V and 5 from J, leaving 14 bases between them. The CDR3 consists of 12 residues. CDR3 nucleotide sequence: TGTGCCACCGAACAGGGTGGCGAGACCCAGTACTTC. This codes for CATEQGGETQYF.

This clonotype has just a few counts. The V and J genes are TRBV12-3 or TRBV12-4 and TRBJ2-7; maybe TRBD1 (6 bases). This CDR3 is built from 13 residues. The V end was cut by 5 bases, the J end by 2 bases, with 10 bases between. The CDR3 DNA is TGTGCCAGCAGTGCCAGGGGCCCCTACGAGCAGTACTTC. Its translation is CASSARGPYEQYF.

The chain couples TRBV6-6 to TRBJ1-2; D possibly corresponds to TRBD1 (6 bases). Trimming took 5 bases from V and 4 from J, leaving 11 bases between them. Germline assignment: CDR1 MNHNY and CDR2 SVGAGI (reference sequence). The CDR3 totals 13 residues. CDR3 coding DNA: TGTGCCAGCAGTCCAGGGGTAGTCTATGGCTACACCTTC. Amino acid sequence: CASSPGVVYGYTF.

The V gene is TRBV19, the J gene TRBJ1-5; no definite D call. The V end was cut by 2 bases, the J end by 5 bases, with 19 bases between. The CDR3 consists of 17 residues. Germline V gene lookup returns CDR1 LNHDA and CDR2 SQIVND (reference sequence). The CDR3 here is CASSIRRAYQRDQPQHF. The CDR3 bases are TGTGCCAGTAGTATACGGCGCGCATACCAGCGAGATCAGCCCCAGCATTTT.

This clonotype was observed a handful of times. J is TRBJ1-1 and V is TRBV6-1; D uncertain. The germline gives CDR1 MNHNS, CDR2 SASEGT. CDR3 size: 15 residues. V lost 3 bases to trimming and J lost 7 bases, with 18 bases between them. CDR3 coding DNA: TGTGCCAGCAGTGACCATGGAGGATCGACCGATGAAGCTTTCTTT. Translation gives CASSDHGGSTDEAFF.

The chain links TRBV6-2 or TRBV6-3 to TRBJ1-5; no clear D gene. From germline, CDR1 is MNHEY and CDR2 SVGEGT. The V end was cut by 3 bases, the J end by 6 bases, with 12 bases between. This CDR3 region has 14 residues. The CDR3 spells CASSYWDGVQPQHF. In nucleotides, the CDR3 is TGTGCCAGCAGTTATTGGGATGGGGTTCAGCCCCAGCATTTT.

There are many counts of this clonotype. This sequence joins TRBV7-3 and TRBJ2-6, with D hard to call. Trimming took 5 bases from V and 2 from J, leaving 7 bases between them. The germline CDR1 and CDR2 sequences are SGHTA and FQGTGA. CDR3 length equals 14 residues. The CDR3 reads CASSPRAGANVLTF. The CDR3 DNA is TGTGCCAGCAGCCCCCGAGCTGGGGCCAACGTCCTGACTTTC. Variable domain in full (rest from reference TRBV7-3 and TRBJ2-6): GAGVSQTPSNKVTEKGKYVELRCDPISGHTALYWYRQSLGQGPEFLIYFQGTGAADDSGLPNDRFFAVRPEGSVSTLKIQRTERGDSAVYLCASSPRAGANVLTFGAGSRLTVL.

This clonotype was picked up a small number of times. The rearrangement joins TRBV5-5 to TRBJ1-3; no definite D call. CDR3 length: 14 amino acids. Germline CDR1 and CDR2: SGHKS and YYEKEE (reference sequence). The ends were cut back, 2 bases at V and 1 base at J, with 7 bases in the middle. The CDR3 DNA is TGTGCCAGCAGCTTTGGTCCGTCTGGAAACACCATATATTTT. Protein sequence: CASSFGPSGNTIYF.

This clonotype was detected ten times or more. The chain couples TRBV7-9 to TRBJ2-2; 10 bases match TRBD1. Germline CDR1 and CDR2: SEHNR and FQNEAQ (reference sequence). V lost 0 bases and J lost 7; bases outside the gene matches: 8. The length of the CDR3 is 17 residues. The CDR3 spells CASSLAPGQGTGGELFF. The DNA for the CDR3 is TGTGCCAGCAGCTTAGCTCCGGGACAGGGGACGGGCGGGGAGCTGTTTTTT.

This chain connects TRBV7-2 to TRBJ2-5; 10 nucleotides agree with TRBD1. The germline gives CDR1 SGHTA, CDR2 FQGNSA. The CDR3 contains 14 residues. Trimming removed 6 bases from V and 5 bases from J; junction bases left unmatched: 6. The CDR3 region has the DNA TGTGCCAGCAGTTACGGGACAGGGGAGGAGACCCAGTACTTC. Its translation is CASSYGTGEETQYF.

At least ten counts were recorded for this clonotype. The chain uses TRBV24-1 and TRBJ1-1; 7 nucleotides line up with TRBD1. In germline, CDR1 is KGHDR, CDR2 SFDVKD. The J segment lost 7 bases and the V segment lost 10 bases, leaving 8 bases of the junction unmatched. The CDR3 has 12 amino acids. The CDR3 is CATQTGDHEAFF. CDR3 sequence (DNA): TGTGCCACTCAAACAGGGGACCATGAAGCTTTCTTT.

This clonotype was counted at least ten times. V and J are TRBV4-3 and TRBJ2-7; 7 bases map to TRBD1. Germline V gene data show CDR1 as LGHNA and CDR2 as YSLEER. Germline trimming cut 0 bases from V and 7 bases from J; bases unmatched to any gene: 6. This CDR3 is built from 14 residues. Written as DNA, the CDR3 is TGCGCCAGCAGCCAAGATCGACAGGGATCTGAGCAGTACTTC. Encoded protein: CASSQDRQGSEQYF.

This clonotype occurred many times. The chain carries TRBV2 and TRBJ1-6, with 7 bases lining up with TRBD1. The junction had 3 bases not matched to a gene; V was cut back by 3 bases and J by 13 bases. This CDR3 is 12 amino acids long. Germline values: CDR1 SNHLY, CDR2 FYNNEI. This CDR3 reads CASSETGNPLHF. The CDR3, as DNA: TGTGCCAGCAGTGAGACAGGGAACCCCCTCCACTTT. Complete variable domain (other parts from reference TRBV2 and TRBJ1-6): EPEVTQTPSHQVTQMGQEVILRCVPISNHLYFYWYRQILGQKVEFLVSFYNNEISEKSEIFDDQFSVERPDGSNFTLKIRSTKLEDSAMYFCASSETGNPLHFGNGTRLTVT.

Notes on this clonotype: A much larger clone sits a single nucleotide away, making a read error possible. This chain links TRBV7-9 with TRBJ2-7; D may correspond to TRBD1 or TRBD2 (6 bases each). The germline gives CDR1 SEHNR, CDR2 FQNEAQ (reference sequence). This CDR3 comprises 14 residues. The CDR3 nucleotides read TGTGCCAGCAGCTTGACTACAGGGAGGTACGGGCAGTACTTC. Residues: CASSLTTGRYGQYF. Looking up the rest from reference TRBV7-9 and TRBJ2-7 gives the full variable domain: DTGVSQNPRHKITKRGQNVTFRCDPISEHNRLYWYRQTLGQGPEFLTYFQNEAQLEKSRLLSDRFSAERPKGSFSTLEIQRTEQGDSAMYLCASSLTTGRYGQYFGPGTRLTVT.

The rearrangement uses TRBV6-1 and TRBJ2-7; TRBD2 is a possible D gene (6 bases). The CDR3 runs 15 residues. Germline V gene data show CDR1 as MNHNS and CDR2 as SASEGT. Between the trimmed V and J ends, which lost 5 bases and 12 bases, there was a span of 26 bases. The CDR3 coding sequence is TGTGCCAGCAGTAAAACCTCCGGGACGGAGGGAGACCTGTACTTC. Protein: CASSKTSGTEGDLYF.

Here the CDR3 DNA reads TGCGCCAGCAGTGAAAGCGGGGGCAGGTACGAGCAGTACTTC. It is translated as CASSESGGRYEQYF. The V and J genes are TRBV10-2 and TRBJ2-7, with 8 nucleotides matching TRBD2. Germline V gene data show CDR1 as WSHSY and CDR2 as SAAADI. With V trimmed by 3 bases and J by 4 bases, 5 bases remained unmatched. CDR3 size: 14 residues.